These T cell receptor beta chains were read from a single sample in a study of control samples from healthy donors and cancer patients. Clones were read by immunoSEQ multiplex PCR, and TCRdb kept only the in-frame ones, dropping some. The repertoire consists of around 97,000 clones, with roughly 90% occurring once and the leading ten covering 15% to 20%. Input material: PBMCs. The source is a man between 60 and 75 years old with lung cancer. Both conserved end residues are part of each CDR3. A D gene is named only where the DNA matches it firmly. Clone size is given for some rows only: seen once, a few or many times, or a class if the clone is expanded.

clone_size,d_call,j_call,v_call,cdr3_nt,cdr3_aa
-,-,TRBJ2-2,TRBV10-2,TGCGCCAGCAGTGGTGAGACACTTGCGAACACCGGGGAGCTGTTTTTT,CASSGETLANTGELFF
-,-,TRBJ2-7,TRBV13,TGTGCCAGCAGCTTAAGTCAGGGTAGTTCCTACGAGCAGTACTTC,CASSLSQGSSYEQYF
-,-,TRBJ1-2,TRBV30,TGTGCCTGGAGTGCCCGCTATGGCTACACCTTC,CAWSARYGYTF
-,-,TRBJ2-3,TRBV11-3,TGTGCCAGCAGCACTACAGATACGCAGTATTTT,CASSTTDTQYF
-,TRBD1,TRBJ1-5,TRBV7-8,TGTGCCAGCAGCCGCCGATCCGGGACAGGGGGCAATCAGCCCCAGCATTTT,CASSRRSGTGGNQPQHF
-,-,TRBJ2-2,TRBV5-5,TGTGCCAGCAGCTTGGTCCCGGGGGTGGGGATCGGGGAGCTGTTTTTT,CASSLVPGVGIGELFF
once,-,TRBJ2-2,TRBV12-5,TGTGCTAGTGGTTCACAGATAAACACCGGGGAGCTGTTTTTT,CASGSQINTGELFF
-,-,TRBJ2-2,TRBV24-1,TGTGCCACCAGTGAAACCGGGGGCACCGGGGAGCTGTTTTTT,CATSETGGTGELFF
-,-,TRBJ1-6,TRBV11-2,TGTGCCAGCAGCTTAGATCGGGGCTCTGGGCAGTCACCCCTCCACTTT,CASSLDRGSGQSPLHF
-,-,TRBJ2-2,TRBV24-1,TGTGCCACCAGCCACCCAGGATCGATCAAGACCGGGGAGCTGTTTTTT,CATSHPGSIKTGELFF
once,-,TRBJ1-2,TRBV6-5,TGTGCCAGCAAACCCCGGGGAGTAAGCTATGGCTACACCTTC,CASKPRGVSYGYTF
-,-,TRBJ2-3,TRBV18,TGTGCCAGCTCACCGTCGGATACGCAGTATTTT,CASSPSDTQYF
once,-,TRBJ1-1,TRBV7-9,TGTGCCAGCAATAGACAGCCGAACACTGAAGCTTTCTTT,CASNRQPNTEAFF
-,TRBD1,TRBJ1-4,TRBV3-1/TRBV3-2,TGTGCCAGCAGCAATCCAGGGGGTATTAATGAAAAACTGTTTTTT,CASSNPGGINEKLFF
-,-,TRBJ1-3,TRBV4-1,TGCGCCAGCAGCCAAACCCCCCTAGAATCTGGAAACACCATATATTTT,CASSQTPLESGNTIYF
-,TRBD1,TRBJ2-1,TRBV24-1,TGTGCCACCAGTGACCCGGGACAGGTCTACAATGAGCAGTTCTTC,CATSDPGQVYNEQFF
-,-,TRBJ2-2,TRBV24-1,TGTGCCACCAGTGATTTGGGGGGCCCGAACACCGGGGAGCTGTTTTTT,CATSDLGGPNTGELFF
-,-,TRBJ1-5,TRBV29-1,TGCAGCGTTGCTGGCAGCAATCAGCCCCAGCATTTT,CSVAGSNQPQHF
many,TRBD2,TRBJ2-3,TRBV6-4,TGTGCCAGCAGTGAGCAGGGAGGGAGCGCAGATACGCAGTATTTT,CASSEQGGSADTQYF
-,-,TRBJ2-1,TRBV10-1,TGCGCCAGCAGTGGCGGAGGTAGTGGTGATGAGCAGTTCTTC,CASSGGGSGDEQFF
-,-,TRBJ1-1,TRBV6-6,TGTGCCAGCGCCAGGGTTATGAACACTGAAGCTTTCTTT,CASARVMNTEAFF
-,-,TRBJ2-2,TRBV14,TGTGCCAGCAGCCAAGAGGCTTTGGCCGGGGAGCTGTTTTTT,CASSQEALAGELFF
-,-,TRBJ2-2,TRBV5-4,TGTGCCAGCAGCTTGGGTCAGGAGGCGGTCGGGGAGCTGTTTTTT,CASSLGQEAVGELFF
few,TRBD1,TRBJ1-6,TRBV27,TGTGCCAGCAGCCTCGGACAGGGGGCCGGCTCACCCCTCCACTTT,CASSLGQGAGSPLHF
-,TRBD1,TRBJ1-3,TRBV10-2,TGCGCCAGCAGTGACCTAGGACAGGGAAAAGGAAACACCATATATTTT,CASSDLGQGKGNTIYF
-,-,TRBJ2-7,TRBV27,TGTGCCAGCAGTTCGGGACCTTTGGCCTACGAGCAGTACTTC,CASSSGPLAYEQYF
once,-,TRBJ1-3,TRBV11-3,TGTGCCAGCAGCTTCCCCGGAAACACCATATATTTT,CASSFPGNTIYF
-,-,TRBJ2-2,TRBV29-1,TGCAGCGTTGTGATAGTAGGGGAATCCGGGGAGCTGTTTTTT,CSVVIVGESGELFF
-,TRBD1,TRBJ1-1,TRBV7-9,TGTGCCAGCAGCGCGACAGGGTGGACTGAAGCTTTCTTT,CASSATGWTEAFF
-,-,TRBJ2-1,TRBV5-1,TGCGCCAGCAGCGCCCCCGGGGCCTACAATGAGCAGTTCTTC,CASSAPGAYNEQFF
-,-,TRBJ1-5,TRBV7-8,TGTGCCAGCAGCCTGGACCGGGGGGATCAGCCCCAGCATTTT,CASSLDRGDQPQHF
few,TRBD1,TRBJ1-1,TRBV19,TGTGCCAGTAGTATAGACCGATATATGACAGGGGGCAAGCGGGACACTGAAGCTTTCTTT,CASSIDRYMTGGKRDTEAFF
-,-,TRBJ2-5,TRBV5-6,TGTGCCAGCAGCCTAGAGGGGGTAGTAGAGACCCAGTACTTC,CASSLEGVVETQYF